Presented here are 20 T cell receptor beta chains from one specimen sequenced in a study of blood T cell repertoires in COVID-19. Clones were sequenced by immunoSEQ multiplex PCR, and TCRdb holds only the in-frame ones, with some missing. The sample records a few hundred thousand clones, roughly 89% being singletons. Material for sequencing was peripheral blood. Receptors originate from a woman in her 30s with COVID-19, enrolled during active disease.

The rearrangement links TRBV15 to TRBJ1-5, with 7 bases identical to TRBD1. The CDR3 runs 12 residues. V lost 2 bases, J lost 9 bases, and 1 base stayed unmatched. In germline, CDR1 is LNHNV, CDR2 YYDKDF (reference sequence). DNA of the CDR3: TGTGCCACCAGCAGAAACAGGGGGCCCCAGCATTTT. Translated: CATSRNRGPQHF.

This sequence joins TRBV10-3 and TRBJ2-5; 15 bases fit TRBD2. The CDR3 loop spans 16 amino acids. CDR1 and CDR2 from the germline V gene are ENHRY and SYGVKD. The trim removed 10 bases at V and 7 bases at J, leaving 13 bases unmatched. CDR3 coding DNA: TGTGCCACCTGCCCGGGGACTAGCGGGGGGCAGGGGACCCAGTACTTC. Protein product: CATCPGTSGGQGTQYF.

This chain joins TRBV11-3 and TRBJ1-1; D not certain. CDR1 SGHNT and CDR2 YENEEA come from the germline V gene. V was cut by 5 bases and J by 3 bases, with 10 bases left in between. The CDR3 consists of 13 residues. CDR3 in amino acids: CASSPRGDTEAFF. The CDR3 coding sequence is TGTGCCAGCAGCCCCAGAGGTGACACTGAAGCTTTCTTT.

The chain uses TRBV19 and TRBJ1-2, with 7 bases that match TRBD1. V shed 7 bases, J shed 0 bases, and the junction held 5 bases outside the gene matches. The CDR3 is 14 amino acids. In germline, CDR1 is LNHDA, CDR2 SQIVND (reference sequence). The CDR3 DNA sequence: TGTGCCAGTAAGGGGACAGCCGCTAACTATGGCTACACCTTC. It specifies CASKGTAANYGYTF. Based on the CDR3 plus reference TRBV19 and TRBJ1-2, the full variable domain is DGGITQSPKYLFRKEGQNVTLSCEQNLNHDAMYWYRQDPGQGLRLIYYSQIVNDFQKGDIAEGYSVSREKKESFPLTVTSAQKNPTAFYLCASKGTAANYGYTFGSGTRLTVV.

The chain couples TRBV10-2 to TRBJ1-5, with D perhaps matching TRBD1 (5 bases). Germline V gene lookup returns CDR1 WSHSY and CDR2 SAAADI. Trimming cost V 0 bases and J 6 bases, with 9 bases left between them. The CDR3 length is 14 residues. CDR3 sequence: CASSESAGSQPQHF. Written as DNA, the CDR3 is TGCGCCAGCAGTGAGTCGGCAGGGTCTCAGCCCCAGCATTTT.

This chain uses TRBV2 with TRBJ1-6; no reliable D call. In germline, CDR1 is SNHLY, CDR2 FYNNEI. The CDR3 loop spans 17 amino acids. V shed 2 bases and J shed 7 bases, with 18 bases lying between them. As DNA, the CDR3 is TGTGCCAGCAGTGAACCTAAGGACTCTACGCGAAATTCACCCCTCCACTTT. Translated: CASSEPKDSTRNSPLHF.

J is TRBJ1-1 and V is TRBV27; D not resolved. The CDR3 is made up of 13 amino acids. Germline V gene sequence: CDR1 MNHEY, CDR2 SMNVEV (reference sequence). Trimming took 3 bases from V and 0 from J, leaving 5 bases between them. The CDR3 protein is CASSLTLNTEAFF. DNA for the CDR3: TGTGCCAGCAGTTTGACTCTGAACACTGAAGCTTTCTTT.

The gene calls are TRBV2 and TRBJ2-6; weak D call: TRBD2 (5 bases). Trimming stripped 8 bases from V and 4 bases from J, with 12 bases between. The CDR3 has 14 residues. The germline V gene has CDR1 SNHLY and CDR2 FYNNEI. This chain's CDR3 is CASGRGRGANVLTF. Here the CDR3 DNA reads TGTGCCAGCGGTCGGGGTAGAGGGGCCAACGTCCTGACTTTC.

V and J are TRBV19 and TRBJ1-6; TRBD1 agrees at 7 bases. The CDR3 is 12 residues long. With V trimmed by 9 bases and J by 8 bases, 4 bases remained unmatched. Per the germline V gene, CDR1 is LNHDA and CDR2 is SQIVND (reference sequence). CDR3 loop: CASGTVDSPLHF. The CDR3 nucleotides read TGTGCCAGCGGGACAGTCGATTCACCCCTCCACTTT.

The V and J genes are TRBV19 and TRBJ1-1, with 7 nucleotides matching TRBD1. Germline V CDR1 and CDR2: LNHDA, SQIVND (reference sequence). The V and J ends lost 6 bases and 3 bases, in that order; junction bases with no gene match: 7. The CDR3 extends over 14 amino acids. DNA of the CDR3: TGTGCCAGTAGGGCCTTTACAGGGGACACTGAAGCTTTCTTT. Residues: CASRAFTGDTEAFF.

Here the CDR3 DNA reads TGCAGCGTTCGCAGAGGCCCCTACGAGCAGTACTTC. Protein: CSVRRGPYEQYF. This chain connects TRBV29-1 to TRBJ2-7; D call uncertain. V was cut by 5 bases and J by 2 bases, with 10 bases left in between. This CDR3 spans 12 amino acids. Germline values: CDR1 SQVTM, CDR2 ANQGSEA.

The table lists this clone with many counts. CDR3 coding DNA: TGTGCCAGTAGCGGACTAGCGGAGCAAGAGACCCAGTACTTC. Translating it yields CASSGLAEQETQYF. The chain combines TRBV19 with TRBJ2-5, with 10 bases matching TRBD2. The J segment lost 2 bases and the V segment lost 6 bases, leaving 3 bases of the junction unmatched. From germline, CDR1 is LNHDA and CDR2 SQIVND (reference sequence). The CDR3 is 14 amino acids.

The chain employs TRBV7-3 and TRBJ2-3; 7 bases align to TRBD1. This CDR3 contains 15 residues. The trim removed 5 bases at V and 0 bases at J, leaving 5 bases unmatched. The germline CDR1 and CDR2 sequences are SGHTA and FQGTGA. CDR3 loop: CASSKTGVSTDTQYF. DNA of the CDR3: TGTGCCAGCAGCAAAACAGGGGTTAGCACAGATACGCAGTATTTT.

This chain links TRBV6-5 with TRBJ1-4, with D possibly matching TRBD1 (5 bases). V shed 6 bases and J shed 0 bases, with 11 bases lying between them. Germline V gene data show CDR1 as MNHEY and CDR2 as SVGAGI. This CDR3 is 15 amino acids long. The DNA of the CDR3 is TGTGCCAGCAGCCCAGGGACTACAACTAATGAAAAACTGTTTTTT. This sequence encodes CASSPGTTTNEKLFF.

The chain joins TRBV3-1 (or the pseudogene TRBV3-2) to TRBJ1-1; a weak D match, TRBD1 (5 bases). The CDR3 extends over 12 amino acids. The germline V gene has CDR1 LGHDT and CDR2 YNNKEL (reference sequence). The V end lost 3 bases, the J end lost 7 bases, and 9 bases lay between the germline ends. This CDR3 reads CASSQRGREAFF. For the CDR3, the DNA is TGTGCCAGCAGCCAGCGGGGACGTGAAGCTTTCTTT.

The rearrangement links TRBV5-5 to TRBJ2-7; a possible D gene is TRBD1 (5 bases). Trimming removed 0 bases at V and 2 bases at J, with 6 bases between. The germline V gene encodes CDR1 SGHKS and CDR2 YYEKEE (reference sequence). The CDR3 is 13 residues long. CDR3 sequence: CASSLGGPYEQYV. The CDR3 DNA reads TGTGCCAGCAGCTTGGGGGGCCCCTACGAGCAGTACGTC.

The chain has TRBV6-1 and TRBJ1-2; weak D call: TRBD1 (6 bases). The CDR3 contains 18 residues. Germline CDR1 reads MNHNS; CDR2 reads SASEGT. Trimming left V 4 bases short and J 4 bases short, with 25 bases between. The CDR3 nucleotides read TGTGCCAGCAGTGGCCGGGACACGGGTGGCGGGGGGACCTATGGCTACACCTTC. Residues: CASSGRDTGGGGTYGYTF.

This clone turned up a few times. The CDR3 bases are TGTGCCAGCAGCCAAGGTGCCGGGGGGATCACCTACGAGCAGTACTTC. This codes for CASSQGAGGITYEQYF. The chain is built from TRBV14 and TRBJ2-7; 7 bases fit TRBD2. The germline CDR1 and CDR2 sequences are SGHDN and FVKESK. V was pared by 1 base and J by 2 bases, with 8 bases of the junction left unmatched. The CDR3 contains 16 residues.

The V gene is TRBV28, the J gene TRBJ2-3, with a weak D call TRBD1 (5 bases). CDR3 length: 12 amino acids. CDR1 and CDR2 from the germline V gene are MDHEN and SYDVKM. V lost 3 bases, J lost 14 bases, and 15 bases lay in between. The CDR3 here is CASSFRGLFSYF. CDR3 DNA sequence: TGTGCCAGCAGTTTTAGGGGCCTGTTTTCGTATTTT. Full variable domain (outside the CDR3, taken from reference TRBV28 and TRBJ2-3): DVKVTQSSRYLVKRTGEKVFLECVQDMDHENMFWYRQDPGLGLRLIYFSYDVKMKEKGDIPEGYSVSREKKERFSLILESASTNQTSMYLCASSFRGLFSYFGPGTRLTVL.

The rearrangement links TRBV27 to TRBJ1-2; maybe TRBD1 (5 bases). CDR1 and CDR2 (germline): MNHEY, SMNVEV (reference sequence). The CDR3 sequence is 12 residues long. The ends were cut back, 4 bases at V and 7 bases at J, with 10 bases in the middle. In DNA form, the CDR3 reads TGTGCCAGCAGTTCCCGAAGGGGTGGCTACACCTTC. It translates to CASSSRRGGYTF.